The next 9 T cell receptor beta chains were all read from a single sample in a study of T-cell memory formation after mild COVID-19. TCRdb re-called the 5' RACE reads with MiXCR, one entry per CDR3 protein. The sample has about 350,000 distinct CDR3 sequences; about 15% are singletons. The specimen was PBMCs or a T cell subset sorted from them (not recorded which). The origin of the receptors is a man between 18 and 29 years old who had mild COVID-19 (a few samples of this study predate the infection). Cell type and time point are not known.

This chain uses TRBV28 with TRBJ2-1; 9 positions agree with TRBD2. The V and J ends lost 4 bases and 7 bases, in that order; junction bases with no gene match: 11. The CDR3 contains 16 residues. Germline-derived CDR1 and CDR2 are MDHEN and SYDVKM. CDR3 residues: CASSSLGGGGANEQFF. In DNA, the CDR3 is TGTGCCAGCAGTTCTCTCGGCGGCGGGGGGGCGAATGAGCAGTTCTTC.

This clonotype has a count of ten or more. This chain connects TRBV6-2 or TRBV6-3 to TRBJ2-5; the D call may be TRBD1 or TRBD2 (5 bases each). Germline-derived CDR1 and CDR2 are MNHEY and SVGEGT. The CDR3 spans 14 residues. The V gene lost 5 bases and the J gene lost 5 bases, with 15 bases spanning the gap. The CDR3 protein is CASSRDRRVETQYF. The CDR3 bases are TGTGCCAGCAGTCGGGACCGACGGGTGGAGACCCAGTACTTC.

This chain joins TRBV12-3 or TRBV12-4 and TRBJ1-6, with 9 bases matching TRBD1. This CDR3 comprises 14 residues. Trimming at V came to 7 bases and at J to 9 bases, leaving 7 bases not matched to a gene. CDR3 bases: TGTGCCAGCAAGAGACGGGACAGGGTTTCACCCCTCCACTTT. It is translated as CASKRRDRVSPLHF.

The chain is built from TRBV6-4 and TRBJ1-5; perhaps TRBD1 as D (5 bases). Germline assignment: CDR1 MRHNA and CDR2 SNTAGT. V dropped 7 bases and J dropped 5 bases, with 12 bases sitting between them. The CDR3 sequence is 13 residues long. CDR3: CASNWTPYQPQHF. CDR3 in DNA: TGTGCCAGCAATTGGACACCCTATCAGCCCCAGCATTTT.

This clonotype has just a few counts. This CDR3 is CASSDSLDRTDQPQHF. The CDR3 DNA sequence: TGTGCCAGCTCTGACTCCTTGGACAGAACCGATCAGCCCCAGCATTTT. The V call is TRBV18, the J call TRBJ1-5; the D gene is possibly TRBD1 (6 bases). CDR3 size: 16 residues. Germline V gene lookup returns CDR1 KGHSH and CDR2 LQKENI. The V gene lost 6 bases and the J gene lost 5 bases, with 20 bases spanning the gap. Drawing the rest from reference TRBV18 and TRBJ1-5, the complete variable domain is NAGVMQNPRHLVRRRGQEARLRCSPMKGHSHVYWYRQLPEEGLKFMVYLQKENIIDESGMPKERFSAEFPKEGPSILRIQQVVRGDSAAYFCASSDSLDRTDQPQHFGDGTRLSIL.

The chain links TRBV20-1 to TRBJ2-7; TRBD2 matches 12 bases. V trimming: 1 base; J trimming: 5 bases; junction bases outside the gene matches: 3. CDR3 size: 14 residues. Germline lookup yields CDR1 DFQATT and CDR2 SNEGSKA (reference sequence). CDR3 protein: CSARGLAGAHEQYF. DNA for the CDR3: TGCAGTGCTAGAGGACTAGCGGGGGCCCACGAGCAGTACTTC.

This clonotype was observed a handful of times. The chain employs TRBV2 and TRBJ2-7, with D possibly being TRBD1 or TRBD2 (5 bases each). Per the germline V gene, CDR1 is SNHLY and CDR2 is FYNNEI. V shed 4 bases and J shed 12 bases, with 13 bases lying between them. There are 11 residues in the CDR3. CDR3 nucleotide sequence: TGTGCCAGCAGTGTTCGAGGGGCGACGTACGTC. Its protein is CASSVRGATYV.

This clonotype has more than one count but fewer than ten. The rearrangement uses TRBV29-1 and TRBJ2-7; D possibly uses TRBD1 or TRBD2 (6 bases each). Germline V gene lookup returns CDR1 SQVTM and CDR2 ANQGSEA. This CDR3 has 14 residues. V dropped 4 bases and J dropped 3 bases, with 16 bases sitting between them. This chain's CDR3 is CSVVRERGDYEQYF. Here the CDR3 DNA reads TGCAGCGTTGTTAGGGAAAGGGGGGACTACGAGCAGTACTTC.

This clonotype has a count of ten or more. The CDR3 here is CASRLTGTGGYQPQHF. The CDR3 region has the DNA TGTGCCAGCAGATTAACCGGGACAGGGGGATATCAGCCCCAGCATTTT. The gene calls are TRBV12-3 or TRBV12-4 and TRBJ1-5; 11 bases line up with TRBD1. CDR3 length equals 16 residues. The V segment lost 6 bases and the J segment 5 bases; nucleotides outside the gene matches: 9.